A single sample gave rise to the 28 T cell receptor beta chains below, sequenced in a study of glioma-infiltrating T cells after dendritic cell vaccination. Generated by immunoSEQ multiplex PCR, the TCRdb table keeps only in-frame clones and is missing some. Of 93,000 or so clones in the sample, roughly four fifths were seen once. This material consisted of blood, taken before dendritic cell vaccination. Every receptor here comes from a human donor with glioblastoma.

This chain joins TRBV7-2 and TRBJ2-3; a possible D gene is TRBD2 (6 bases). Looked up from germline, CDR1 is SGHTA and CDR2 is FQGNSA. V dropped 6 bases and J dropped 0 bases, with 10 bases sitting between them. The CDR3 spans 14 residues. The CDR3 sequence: CASRILASTDTQYF. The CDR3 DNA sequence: TGTGCCAGCAGGATACTAGCTAGCACAGATACGCAGTATTTT.

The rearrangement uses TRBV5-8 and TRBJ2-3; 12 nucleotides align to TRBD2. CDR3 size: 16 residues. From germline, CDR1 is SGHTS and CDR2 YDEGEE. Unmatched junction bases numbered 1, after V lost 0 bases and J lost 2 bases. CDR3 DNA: TGTGCCAGCAGCTTGGGACTAGCGGGGGTCACAGATACGCAGTATTTT. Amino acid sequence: CASSLGLAGVTDTQYF.

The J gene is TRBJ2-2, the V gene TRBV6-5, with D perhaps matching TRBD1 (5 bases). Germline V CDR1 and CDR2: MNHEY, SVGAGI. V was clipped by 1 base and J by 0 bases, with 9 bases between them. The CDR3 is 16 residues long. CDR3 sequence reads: CASSYLGRANTGELFF. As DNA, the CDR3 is TGTGCCAGCAGTTACTTGGGCAGGGCGAACACCGGGGAGCTGTTTTTT.

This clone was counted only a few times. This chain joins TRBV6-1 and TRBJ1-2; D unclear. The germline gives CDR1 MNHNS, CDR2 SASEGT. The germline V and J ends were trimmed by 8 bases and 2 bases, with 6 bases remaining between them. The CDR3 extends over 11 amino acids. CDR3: CASRANYGYTF. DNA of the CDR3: TGTGCCAGCCGCGCAAACTATGGCTACACCTTC.

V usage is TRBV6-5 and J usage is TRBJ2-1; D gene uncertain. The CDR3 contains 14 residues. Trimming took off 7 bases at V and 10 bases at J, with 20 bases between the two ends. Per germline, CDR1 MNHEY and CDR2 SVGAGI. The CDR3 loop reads CASKIELGAIEQFF. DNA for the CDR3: TGTGCCAGCAAGATAGAACTCGGAGCAATCGAGCAGTTCTTC.

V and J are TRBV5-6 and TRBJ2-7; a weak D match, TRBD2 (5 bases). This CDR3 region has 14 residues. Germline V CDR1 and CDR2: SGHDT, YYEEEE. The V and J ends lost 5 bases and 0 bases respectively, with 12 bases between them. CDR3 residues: CASRVVGSSYEQYF. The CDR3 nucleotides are TGTGCCAGCAGGGTGGTTGGGAGCTCCTACGAGCAGTACTTC.

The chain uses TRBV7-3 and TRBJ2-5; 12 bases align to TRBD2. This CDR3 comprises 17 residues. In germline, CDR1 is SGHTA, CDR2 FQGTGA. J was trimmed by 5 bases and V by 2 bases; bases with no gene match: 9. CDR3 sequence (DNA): TGTGCCAGCAGCTTAGGGGCTAGCGGGGGGGCCGGTGAGACCCAGTACTTC. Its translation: CASSLGASGGAGETQYF.

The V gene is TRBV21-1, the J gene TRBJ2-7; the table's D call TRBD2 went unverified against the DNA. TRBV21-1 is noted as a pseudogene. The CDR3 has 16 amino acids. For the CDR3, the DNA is TGTGCCAGCAGCCTCCTTTCCTTCCGGGAAAATCACGAGCAGTACTTC. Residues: CASSLLSFRENHEQYF.

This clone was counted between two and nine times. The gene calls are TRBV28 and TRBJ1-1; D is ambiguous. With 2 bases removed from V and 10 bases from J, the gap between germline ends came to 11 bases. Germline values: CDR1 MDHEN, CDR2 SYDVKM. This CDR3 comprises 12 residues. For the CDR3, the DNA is TGTGCCAGCAGTTTACCTAGTCGGATAGCTTTCTTT. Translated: CASSLPSRIAFF.

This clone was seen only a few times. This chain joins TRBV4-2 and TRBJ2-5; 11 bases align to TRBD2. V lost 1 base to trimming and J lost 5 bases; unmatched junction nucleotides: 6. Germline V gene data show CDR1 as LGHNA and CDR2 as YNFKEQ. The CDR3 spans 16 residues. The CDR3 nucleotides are TGTGCCAGCAGCCAAGCACTAGCGGGGGTAAGGGAGACCCAGTACTTC. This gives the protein CASSQALAGVRETQYF.

Here the CDR3 reads CASSIRGPDRGTEAFF. Written as DNA, the CDR3 is TGTGCCAGTAGTATTAGGGGTCCGGACAGGGGAACTGAAGCTTTCTTT. The chain is built from TRBV19 and TRBJ1-1; 9 bases line up with TRBD1. V gave up 3 bases and J gave up 5 bases; unmatched junction bases: 10. The CDR3 length is 16 residues. The germline CDR1 and CDR2 sequences are LNHDA and SQIVND (reference sequence).

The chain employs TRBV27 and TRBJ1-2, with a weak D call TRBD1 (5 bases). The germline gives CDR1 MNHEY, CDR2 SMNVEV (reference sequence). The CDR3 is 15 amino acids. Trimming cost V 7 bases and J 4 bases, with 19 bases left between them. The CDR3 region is CASTSVTALSYGYTF. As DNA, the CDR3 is TGTGCCAGCACAAGCGTGACAGCCCTTAGCTATGGCTACACCTTC.

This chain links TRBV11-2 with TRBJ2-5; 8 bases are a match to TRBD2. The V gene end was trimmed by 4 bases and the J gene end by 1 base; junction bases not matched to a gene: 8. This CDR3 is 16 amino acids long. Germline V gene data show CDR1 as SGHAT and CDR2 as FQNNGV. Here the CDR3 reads CASSSQSGGGQETQYF. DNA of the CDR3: TGTGCCAGCAGCTCTCAGAGCGGGGGAGGCCAAGAGACCCAGTACTTC.

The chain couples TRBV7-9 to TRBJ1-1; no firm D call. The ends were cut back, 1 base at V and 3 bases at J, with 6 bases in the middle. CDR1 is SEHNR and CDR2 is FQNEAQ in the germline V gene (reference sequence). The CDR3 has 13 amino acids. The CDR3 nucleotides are TGTGCCAGCAGCTTAGGAGTTTACACTGAAGCTTTCTTT. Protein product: CASSLGVYTEAFF.

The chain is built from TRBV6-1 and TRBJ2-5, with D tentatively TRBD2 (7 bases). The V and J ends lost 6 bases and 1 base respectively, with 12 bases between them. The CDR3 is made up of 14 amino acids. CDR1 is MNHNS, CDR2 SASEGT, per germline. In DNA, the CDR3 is TGTGCCAGCAGGAGGGGGACTACCCAAGAGACCCAGTACTTC. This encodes CASRRGTTQETQYF.

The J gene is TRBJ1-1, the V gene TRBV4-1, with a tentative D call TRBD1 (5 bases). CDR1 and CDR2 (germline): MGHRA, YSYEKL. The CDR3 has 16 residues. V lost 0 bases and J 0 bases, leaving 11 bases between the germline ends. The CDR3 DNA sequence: TGCGCCAGCAGCCAAGAAGGAATAGGGGTGAACACTGAAGCTTTCTTT. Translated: CASSQEGIGVNTEAFF.

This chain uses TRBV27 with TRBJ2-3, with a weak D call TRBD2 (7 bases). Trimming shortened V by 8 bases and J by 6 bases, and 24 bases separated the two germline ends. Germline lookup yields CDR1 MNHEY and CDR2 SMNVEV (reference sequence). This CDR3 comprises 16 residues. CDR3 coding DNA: TGTGCCAGCGGAGGGGGGGTGGGGCTGGGTAGGGATACGCAGTATTTT. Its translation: CASGGGVGLGRDTQYF.

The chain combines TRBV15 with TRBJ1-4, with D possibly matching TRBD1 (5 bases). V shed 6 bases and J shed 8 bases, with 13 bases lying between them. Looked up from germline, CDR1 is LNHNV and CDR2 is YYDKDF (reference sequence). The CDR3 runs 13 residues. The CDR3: CATSSARVEKLFF. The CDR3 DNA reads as TGTGCCACCAGTTCTGCCAGGGTCGAAAAACTGTTTTTT.

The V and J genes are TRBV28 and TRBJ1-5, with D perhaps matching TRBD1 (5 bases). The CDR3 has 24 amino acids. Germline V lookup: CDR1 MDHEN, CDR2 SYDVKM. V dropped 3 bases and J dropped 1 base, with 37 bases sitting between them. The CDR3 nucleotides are TGTGCCAGCAGTTTCGTCGGGGGACCTAACCGGGAGCTCCGCCATTTTAAGAGCAATCAGCCCCAGCATTTT. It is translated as CASSFVGGPNRELRHFKSNQPQHF.

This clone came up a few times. CDR3 residues: CAISESKMGQYGYTF. CDR3 DNA sequence: TGTGCCATCAGTGAGTCGAAGATGGGCCAGTATGGCTACACCTTC. The gene calls are TRBV10-3 and TRBJ1-2; no firm D call. Per germline, CDR1 ENHRY and CDR2 SYGVKD. The CDR3 loop spans 15 amino acids. V dropped 0 bases and J dropped 5 bases, with 13 bases sitting between them.

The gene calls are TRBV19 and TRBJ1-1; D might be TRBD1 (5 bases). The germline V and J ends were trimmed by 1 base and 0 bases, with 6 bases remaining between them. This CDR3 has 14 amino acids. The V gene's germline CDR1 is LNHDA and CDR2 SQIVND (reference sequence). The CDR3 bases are TGTGCCAGTAGTATAGGCAGGGTGAACACTGAAGCTTTCTTT. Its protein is CASSIGRVNTEAFF.

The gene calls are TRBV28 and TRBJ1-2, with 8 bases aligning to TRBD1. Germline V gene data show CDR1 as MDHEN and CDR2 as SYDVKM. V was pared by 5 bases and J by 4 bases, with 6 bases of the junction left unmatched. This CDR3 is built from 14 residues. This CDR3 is CASSLSTGAYGYTF. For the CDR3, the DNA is TGTGCCAGCAGTCTTTCGACAGGGGCCTATGGCTACACCTTC.

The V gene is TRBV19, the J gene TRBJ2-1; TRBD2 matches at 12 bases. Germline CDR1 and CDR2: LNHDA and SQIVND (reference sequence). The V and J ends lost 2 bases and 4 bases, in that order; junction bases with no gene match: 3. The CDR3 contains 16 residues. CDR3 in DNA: TGTGCCAGTAGTATATCGACTAGCGGGGGATACAATGAGCAGTTCTTC. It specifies CASSISTSGGYNEQFF.

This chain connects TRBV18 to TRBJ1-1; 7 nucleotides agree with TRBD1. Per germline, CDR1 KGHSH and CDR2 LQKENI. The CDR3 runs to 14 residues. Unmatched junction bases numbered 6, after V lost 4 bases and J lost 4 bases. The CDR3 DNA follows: TGTGCCAGCTCACTGACCAGGGGGATCACTGAAGCTTTCTTT. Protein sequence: CASSLTRGITEAFF.

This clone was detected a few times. In nucleotides, the CDR3 is TGCAGCGTTGAAGGGGTCAGCGACTCCTACAATGAGCAGTTCTTC. It translates to CSVEGVSDSYNEQFF. The chain uses TRBV29-1 and TRBJ2-1; unclear D gene. Trimming removed 1 base at V and 0 bases at J, with 10 bases between. CDR3 length equals 15 residues. Germline-derived CDR1 and CDR2 are SQVTM and ANQGSEA.

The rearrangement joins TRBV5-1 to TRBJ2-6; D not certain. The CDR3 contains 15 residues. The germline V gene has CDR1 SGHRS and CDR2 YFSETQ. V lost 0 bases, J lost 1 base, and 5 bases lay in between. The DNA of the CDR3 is TGCGCCAGCAGCTTGGCGGTTTCTGGGGCCAACGTCCTGACTTTC. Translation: CASSLAVSGANVLTF.

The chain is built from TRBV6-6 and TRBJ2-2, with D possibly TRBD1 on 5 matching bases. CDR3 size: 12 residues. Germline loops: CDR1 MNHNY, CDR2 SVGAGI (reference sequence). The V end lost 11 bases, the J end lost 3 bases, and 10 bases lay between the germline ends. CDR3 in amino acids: CALGADTGELFF. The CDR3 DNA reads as TGTGCCCTTGGGGCGGACACCGGGGAGCTGTTTTTT.

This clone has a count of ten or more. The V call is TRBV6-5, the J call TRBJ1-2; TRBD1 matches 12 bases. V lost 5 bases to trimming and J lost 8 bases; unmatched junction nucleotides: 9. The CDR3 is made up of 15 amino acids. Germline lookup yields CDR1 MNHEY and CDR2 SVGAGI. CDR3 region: CASSPPGQGAQGYTF. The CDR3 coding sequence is TGTGCCAGCAGTCCACCGGGACAGGGGGCGCAAGGCTACACCTTC.